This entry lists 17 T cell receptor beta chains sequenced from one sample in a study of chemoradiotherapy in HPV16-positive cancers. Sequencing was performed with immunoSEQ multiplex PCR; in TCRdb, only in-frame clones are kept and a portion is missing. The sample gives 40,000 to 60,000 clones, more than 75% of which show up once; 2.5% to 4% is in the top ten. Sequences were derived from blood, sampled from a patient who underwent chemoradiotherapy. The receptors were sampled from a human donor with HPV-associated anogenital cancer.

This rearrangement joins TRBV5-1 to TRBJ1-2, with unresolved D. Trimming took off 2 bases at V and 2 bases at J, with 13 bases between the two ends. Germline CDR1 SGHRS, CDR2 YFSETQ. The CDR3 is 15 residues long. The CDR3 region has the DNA TGCGCCAGCAGCTTTAACGGTCAGGAGAACTATGGCTACACCTTC. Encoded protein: CASSFNGQENYGYTF.

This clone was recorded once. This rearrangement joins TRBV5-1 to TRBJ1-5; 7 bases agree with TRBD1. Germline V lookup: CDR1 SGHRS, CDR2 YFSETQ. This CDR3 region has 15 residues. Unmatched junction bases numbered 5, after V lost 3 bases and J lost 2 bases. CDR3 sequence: CASSSSGGGNQPQHF. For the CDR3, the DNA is TGCGCCAGCAGCTCCTCAGGGGGGGGCAATCAGCCCCAGCATTTT.

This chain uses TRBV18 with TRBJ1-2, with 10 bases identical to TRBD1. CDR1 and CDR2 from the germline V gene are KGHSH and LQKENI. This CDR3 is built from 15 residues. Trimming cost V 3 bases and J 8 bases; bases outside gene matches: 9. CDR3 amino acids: CASSPPRQGARGYTF. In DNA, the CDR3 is TGTGCCAGCTCACCTCCGCGACAGGGGGCGCGGGGCTACACCTTC.

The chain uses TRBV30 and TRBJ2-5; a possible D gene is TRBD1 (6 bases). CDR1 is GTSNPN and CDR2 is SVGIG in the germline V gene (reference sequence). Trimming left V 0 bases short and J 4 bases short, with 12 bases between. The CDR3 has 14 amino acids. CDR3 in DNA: TGTGCCTGGAGTGTACTACAGGGCAGAGAGACCCAGTACTTC. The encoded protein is CAWSVLQGRETQYF.

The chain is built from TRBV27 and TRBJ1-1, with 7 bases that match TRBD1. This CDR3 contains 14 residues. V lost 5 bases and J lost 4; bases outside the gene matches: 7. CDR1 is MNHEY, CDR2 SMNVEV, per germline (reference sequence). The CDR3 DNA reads TGTGCCAGCAGTCGACAGGGAGCTGGCACTGAAGCTTTCTTT. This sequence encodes CASSRQGAGTEAFF.

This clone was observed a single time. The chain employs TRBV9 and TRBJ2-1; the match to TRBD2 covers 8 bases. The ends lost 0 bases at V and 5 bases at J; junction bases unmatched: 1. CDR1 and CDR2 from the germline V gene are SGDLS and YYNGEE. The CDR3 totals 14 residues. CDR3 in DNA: TGTGCCAGCAGCGTAGCCGGGGGGGACAATGAGCAGTTCTTC. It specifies CASSVAGGDNEQFF.

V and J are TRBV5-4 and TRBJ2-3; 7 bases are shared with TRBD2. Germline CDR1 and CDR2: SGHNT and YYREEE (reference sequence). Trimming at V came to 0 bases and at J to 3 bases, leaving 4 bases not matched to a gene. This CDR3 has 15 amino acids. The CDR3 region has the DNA TGTGCCAGCAGCTTGGAAATGGGGGGGACAGATACGCAGTATTTT. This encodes CASSLEMGGTDTQYF.

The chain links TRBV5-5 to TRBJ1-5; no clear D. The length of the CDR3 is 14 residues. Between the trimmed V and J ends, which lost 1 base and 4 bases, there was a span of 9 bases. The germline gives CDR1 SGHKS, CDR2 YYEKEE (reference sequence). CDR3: CASSLSAVNQPQHF. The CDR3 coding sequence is TGTGCCAGCAGCTTGTCCGCGGTGAATCAGCCCCAGCATTTT.

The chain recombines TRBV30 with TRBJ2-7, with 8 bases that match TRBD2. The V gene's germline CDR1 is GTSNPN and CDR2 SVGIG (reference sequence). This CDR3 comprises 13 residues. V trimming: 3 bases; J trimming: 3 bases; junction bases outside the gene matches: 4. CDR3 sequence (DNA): TGTGCCTGGAGGCGGGGGGACCTCTACGAGCAGTACTTC. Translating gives CAWRRGDLYEQYF.

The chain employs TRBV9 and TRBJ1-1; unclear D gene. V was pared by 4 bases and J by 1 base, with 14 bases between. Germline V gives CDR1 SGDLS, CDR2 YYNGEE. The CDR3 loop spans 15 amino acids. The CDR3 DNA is TGTGCCAGCAGCCCAGGACGGAGAAGGAACACTGAAGCTTTCTTT. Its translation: CASSPGRRRNTEAFF.

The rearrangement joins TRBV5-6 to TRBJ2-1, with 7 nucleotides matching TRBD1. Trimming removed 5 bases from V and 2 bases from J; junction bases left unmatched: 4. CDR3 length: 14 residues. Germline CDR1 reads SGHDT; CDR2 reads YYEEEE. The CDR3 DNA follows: TGTGCCAGCAGGGGGGACAGTACCTACAATGAGCAGTTCTTC. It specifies CASRGDSTYNEQFF.

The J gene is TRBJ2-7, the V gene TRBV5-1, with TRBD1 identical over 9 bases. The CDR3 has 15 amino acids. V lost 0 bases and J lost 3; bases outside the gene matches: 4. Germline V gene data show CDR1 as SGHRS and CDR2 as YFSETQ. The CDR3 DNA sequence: TGCGCCAGCAGCTTGGTTCCGGGACAGGGCTACGAGCAGTACTTC. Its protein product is CASSLVPGQGYEQYF.

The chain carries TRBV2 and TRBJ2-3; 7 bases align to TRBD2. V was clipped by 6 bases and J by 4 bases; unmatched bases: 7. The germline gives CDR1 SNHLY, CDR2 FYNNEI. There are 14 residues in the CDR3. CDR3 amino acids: CASSPGGEADTQYF. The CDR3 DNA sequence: TGTGCCAGCAGCCCGGGGGGAGAAGCAGATACGCAGTATTTT. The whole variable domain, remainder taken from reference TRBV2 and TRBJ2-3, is EPEVTQTPSHQVTQMGQEVILRCVPISNHLYFYWYRQILGQKVEFLVSFYNNEISEKSEIFDDQFSVERPDGSNFTLKIRSTKLEDSAMYFCASSPGGEADTQYFGPGTRLTVL.

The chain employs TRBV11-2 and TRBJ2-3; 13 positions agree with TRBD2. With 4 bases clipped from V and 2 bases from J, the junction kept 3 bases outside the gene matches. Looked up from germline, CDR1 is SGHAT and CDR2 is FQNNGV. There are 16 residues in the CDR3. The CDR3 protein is CASSSGLAGNTDTQYF. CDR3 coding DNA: TGTGCCAGCAGCTCGGGACTAGCGGGGAACACAGATACGCAGTATTTT.

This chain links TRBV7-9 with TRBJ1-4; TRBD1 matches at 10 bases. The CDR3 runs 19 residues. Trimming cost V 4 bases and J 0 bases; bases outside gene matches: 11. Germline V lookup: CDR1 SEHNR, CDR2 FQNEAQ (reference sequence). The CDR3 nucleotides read TGTGCCAGCAGCTCCGGACAGGGGGAACGCTGGGCAACTAATGAAAAACTGTTTTTT. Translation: CASSSGQGERWATNEKLFF.

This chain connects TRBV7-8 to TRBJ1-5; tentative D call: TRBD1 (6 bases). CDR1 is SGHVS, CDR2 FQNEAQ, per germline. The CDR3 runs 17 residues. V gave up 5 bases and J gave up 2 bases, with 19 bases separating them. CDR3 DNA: TGTGCCAGCAGCCAAAGAACCCGGGGGGCGGGCAATCAGCCCCAGCATTTT. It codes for CASSQRTRGAGNQPQHF.

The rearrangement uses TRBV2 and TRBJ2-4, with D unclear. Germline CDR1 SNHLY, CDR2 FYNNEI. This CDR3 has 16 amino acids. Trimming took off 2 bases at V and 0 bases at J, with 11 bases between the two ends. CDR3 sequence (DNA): TGTGCCAGCAGTGAACCCCGATACGGAGCCAAAAACATTCAGTACTTC. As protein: CASSEPRYGAKNIQYF.